The clone carrying this TCR beta chain was detected a few times. The source of the sample is a study of technical replicates of blood from a handful of donors. V gave up 3 bases and J gave up 2 bases; unmatched junction bases: 4. The CDR3 contains 15 residues. The V gene's germline CDR1 is LGHNA and CDR2 YNFKEQ. Sequenced by immunoSEQ multiplex PCR; TCRdb stores in-frame clones only, minus some. The data contain some 60,000 clones, about nine tenths of them singletons. The TCR originated in a human donor in good health. Some clones in this sample may be carry-over from other donors' samples. Sequences were obtained from PBMCs. The chain joins TRBV4-2 to TRBJ2-5, with 9 bases fitting TRBD2. CDR3: CASSQWTSAQETQYF. In DNA form, the CDR3 reads TGTGCCAGCAGCCAGTGGACTAGCGCTCAAGAGACCCAGTACTTC.